Following are 8 T cell receptor beta chains from one sample sequenced in a study of tissue T cells after allogeneic stem cell transplantation (dated by TCRdb to between 2022 and 2023). Libraries were constructed by the immunoSEQ multiplex PCR assay. The table comes from immuneACCESS by way of TCRdb, which keeps in-frame sequences with V and J called. Part of the clones is missing from these tables; in studies checked, under half for an unresolved V gene and the rest for unknown reasons. In all, the sample holds approximately 17,000 clones, and approximately 70% of those were seen once. Just over 0.9% of the sample lies in the top ten. Sequences were obtained from spleen. The receptors come from a female BALB/c mouse in good health. The strain's MHC haplotype is H2-d.

As concerns this clone: Gene names refer to mouse genes. The CDR3 goes on 1 residue after the read ends, and that part is filled in from the germline J gene. The chain employs TRBV13-2 and TRBJ1-4, with 11 nucleotides matching TRBD1. The CDR3 runs 15 residues. J lost 7 bases, V lost 2 bases, and 4 bases had no gene match. Germline lookup yields CDR1 NNHNN and CDR2 SYGAGS (reference sequence). The CDR3 here is CASGEWTGGGERLFF. CDR3 DNA, as far as it was read: TGTGCCAGCGGTGAGTGGACAGGGGGCGGCGAAAGATTATTT.

Worth noting for this clone: Genes and germline are mouse. The CDR3 end is not reached by the read, which stops 1 residue before it; the germline J gene fills it in. V usage is TRBV13-2 and J usage is TRBJ2-7; 10 nucleotides line up with TRBD2. CDR3 length: 15 residues. CDR1 is NNHNN, CDR2 SYGAGS, per germline (reference sequence). Losses at the gene ends were 0 bases for V and 5 bases for J; bases not matched to a gene: 5. The CDR3 reads CASGDAWGGVNEQYF. The covered CDR3 bases are TGTGCCAGCGGTGATGCCTGGGGGGGCGTCAATGAACAGTAC.

Of note for this clone: Gene names follow the mouse nomenclature. The sequenced fragment ends 1 residue before the CDR3 boundary, so the rest is inferred from the germline J gene. This chain links TRBV2 with TRBJ2-2; a weak D match, TRBD2 (6 bases). The CDR3 sequence is 13 residues long. V was clipped by 4 bases and J by 4 bases, with 7 bases between them. CDR1 is LGHNA, CDR2 YSYQKL, per germline. This CDR3 is CASSPGGTGQLYF. The sequenced CDR3 bases are TGTGCCAGCAGCCCGGGGGGCACCGGGCAGCTCTAC.

On this clone: Germline and genes: mouse. The sequence runs out 1 residue before the end of the CDR3; the remainder is reconstructed from the germline J gene. V and J are TRBV4 and TRBJ2-7; 7 nucleotides line up with TRBD1. Germline CDR1 and CDR2: LGHDT and YNNKQL (reference sequence). The CDR3 contains 12 residues. The trim removed 5 bases at V and 6 bases at J, leaving 4 bases unmatched. CDR3 residues: CASSLGTVEQYF. Partial CDR3 DNA: TGTGCCAGCAGCCTCGGGACAGTTGAACAGTAC.

As for this clone: Mouse germline and gene names are used. The read terminates 1 residue ahead of where the CDR3 ends, so the germline J gene completes it. The V call is TRBV4, the J call TRBJ2-2; D is ambiguous. The CDR3 length is 14 residues. Germline loops: CDR1 LGHDT, CDR2 YNNKQL (reference sequence). V was shortened by 5 bases and J by 0 bases, with 7 bases between the two germline ends. The DNA read from the CDR3 is TGTGCCAGCAGCCGACTTCCAAACACCGGGCAGCTCTAC. Amino acids: CASSRLPNTGQLY. The whole CDR3 reads CASSRLPNTGQLYF.

Concerning this clone: All gene names here are mouse names. CDR3 DNA, as far as it was read: TGTGCCTGGACTGGGGGCTACTATGAACAGTAC. Protein product: CAWTGGYYEQY. The full CDR3 reads CAWTGGYYEQYF. The chain is built from TRBV31 and TRBJ2-7; perhaps TRBD2 as D (7 bases). The read ends 1 residue early relative to the CDR3; the germline J gene fills the gap. Germline CDR1 is GKSSPN and CDR2 is SITVG. The CDR3 is 12 residues long. Trimming shortened V by 4 bases and J by 3 bases, and 10 bases separated the two germline ends.

For this clone: Gene labels here are mouse ones. The read terminates 1 residue before the CDR3 end, so the remaining end is supplied by the germline J gene. The chain combines TRBV3 with TRBJ2-5, with D perhaps TRBD2 (6 bases). Trimming took off 1 base at V and 2 bases at J, with 7 bases between the two ends. The CDR3 runs to 14 residues. Per germline, CDR1 SNHLY and CDR2 FYNGKV (reference sequence). The CDR3 DNA, read in part, is TGTGCCAGCAGCTTAGTGGGGGTCCAAGACACCCAGTAC. Translation gives CASSLVGVQDTQY. The CDR3 as a whole reads CASSLVGVQDTQYF.

Concerning this clone: These gene names are mouse names. The DNA ends 1 residue before the CDR3 does, and the rest of the CDR3 is filled in from the germline J gene. V gene TRBV13-1 combines with J gene TRBJ2-5; TRBD2 matches 9 bases. CDR3 size: 14 residues. Germline CDR1 is NSHNY and CDR2 is SYGAGN. The V gene end was trimmed by 2 bases and the J gene end by 6 bases; junction bases not matched to a gene: 4. The CDR3 bases that were read are TGTGCCAGCAGTGAATGGGGGGGCGGGGACACCCAGTAC. This encodes CASSEWGGGDTQY. The complete CDR3 sequence is CASSEWGGGDTQYF.